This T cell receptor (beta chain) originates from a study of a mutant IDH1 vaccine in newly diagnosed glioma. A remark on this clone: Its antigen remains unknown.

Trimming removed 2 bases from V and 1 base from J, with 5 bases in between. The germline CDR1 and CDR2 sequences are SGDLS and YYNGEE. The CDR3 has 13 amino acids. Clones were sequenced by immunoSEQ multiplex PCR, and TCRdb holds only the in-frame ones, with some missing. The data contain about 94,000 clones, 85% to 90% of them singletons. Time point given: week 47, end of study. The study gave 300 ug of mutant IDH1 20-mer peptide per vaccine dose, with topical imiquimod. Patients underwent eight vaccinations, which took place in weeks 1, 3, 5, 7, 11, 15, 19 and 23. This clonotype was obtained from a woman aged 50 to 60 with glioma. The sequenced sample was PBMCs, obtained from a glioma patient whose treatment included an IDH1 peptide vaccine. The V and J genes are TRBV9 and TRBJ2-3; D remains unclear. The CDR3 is CASSVQGTDTQYF. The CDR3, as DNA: TGTGCCAGCAGCGTGCAGGGCACAGATACGCAGTATTTT.